The T cell receptor beta chain described here comes from a study of T cell responses to AZD1222 COVID-19 vaccine (dated by TCRdb to about 2021). For the study in its entirety: TCR sequencing was performed for about 250 trial participants, of whom about 200 were given two doses of AZD1222 and around 25 were given two doses of MenACWY control vaccine. Enrollment into the trials was organized by age into subgroups of 18-55, 56-69 and 70-plus years, and those subgroups contained roughly 160, 29 and 62 TCR-sequenced participants, respectively.

As regards this clone: Its recognized antigen is unknown. Base-call qualities are not available, and no considerably larger clone is one nucleotide away.

Sequences MDHEN (CDR1) and SYDVKM (CDR2) are obtained from the germline V gene. The germline V and J ends show losses of 2 bases and 4 bases respectively, and no gene match explains 4 bases of the junction. The CDR3 has 15 amino acids, counting the end cysteine and phenylalanine. The only DNA kept is the CDR3, 45 bases in frame from the first base. In the paper's terms, the time point label means: baseline before first vaccination. The sample's treatment or condition label, in plain terms: meningococcal conjugate vaccine given as trial control. The vaccinee samples were drawn from two UK trials, COV001 and COV002, one of which was a single-blind randomized controlled phase 2/3 trial testing AZD1222 (ChAdOx1 nCoV-19) in healthy adults. For TCRbeta chain sequencing, PBMC samples from trial participants were taken at day 0 and at day 28 after the second dose. The CDR3 regions of human TCRbeta chains were analyzed by immunosequencing. As for how the authors treated the data: TCRs in the repertoires were matched against a reference library of SARS-CoV-2-specific TCRs that had been generated with the MIRA antigen-specificity platform. Breadth meant the fraction of unique TCRs that were SARS-CoV-2-associated, whereas depth meant the fraction of total T cells that were SARS-CoV-2-associated. Using the MIRA data, each spike-specific TCR was mapped to the spike region that the TCR reacts to and placed in a CD4 or CD8 class. Log10-transformed breadth and depth values were compared by one-way ANOVA with Sidak's multiple comparisons tests. Sourced from immuneACCESS, this table was stored by TCRdb with only in-frame sequences that have V and J called. A share of the clones is absent; for the studies checked, an unresolved V gene accounts for under half, and the remainder has no known explanation. D and trimming come from the DNA, and the V and J calls and clone size come from that table. The table for this sample lists approximately 220,000 clones; around 93% of them were counted only once. The top ten hold about 1% of the sample.

Study-level results and caveats: Vaccine-associated CD4 TCRs spanned the whole spike protein, with dominant responses in regions 160-218 and 743-854. Nearly half of unique spike-specific TCRs reportedly recognized epitopes outside regions mutated in the B.1.351 and B.1.1.7 variants. Because no samples from the day 14 peak response were available, repertoires could be characterized only after the peak T cell response. The 56-69-year group was small, and its depth increase did not reach significance, likely because of low power. After two AZD1222 doses, spike-specific TCR breadth and depth were significantly higher than at day 0 and than in MenACWY recipients. Only six AZD1222 recipients were SARS-CoV-2 seropositive at baseline, limiting conclusions about previously exposed vaccinees. Most participants were white British and females outnumbered males, and the authors suggested that clonal diversity may have been underestimated.

Sequencing used peripheral blood, obtained on day 0 of MenACWY control vaccination. This sequence uses TRBV28 and TRBJ2-2; TRBD1 lines up with 7 middle nucleotides. The TCR was taken from an adult in good health. The CDR3 has the sequence CASSLGQAGTGELFF. The sequenced DNA: TGTGCCAGCAGTTTAGGACAGGCCGGCACCGGGGAGCTGTTTTTT.